This TCR beta chain stems from a study of blood T cell repertoires in COVID-19. Study context: Samples came from the United States, Italy and Spain, spanning acute and convalescent COVID-19. Nucleic acid was either cDNA or gDNA, and it came from T cells, B-cell-depleted T cells, or PBMCs.

Germline values: CDR1 MGHDK, CDR2 SYGVNS. V lost 0 bases, J lost 10 bases, and 16 bases lay in between. The CDR3 length is 15 residues. Assay: immunoSEQ multiplex PCR; the TCRdb copy retains only in-frame clones and omits some. Of 250,000 to 400,000 clones listed, roughly 91% are singletons. This chain joins TRBV25-1 and TRBJ2-1; D unclear. The sequenced sample was peripheral blood. The sequence was obtained from a man over 45 with active or convalescent COVID-19. CDR3 in DNA: TGTGCCAGCAGTGAATATTCGGCAGACGTCGGGGAGCAGTTCTTC. Translating it yields CASSEYSADVGEQFF. The whole variable domain, filled in from reference TRBV25-1 and TRBJ2-1, reads EADIYQTPRYLVIGTGKKITLECSQTMGHDKMYWYQQDPGMELHLIHYSYGVNSTEKGDLSSESTVSRIRTEHFPLTLESARPSHTSQYLCASSEYSADVGEQFFGPGTRLTVL.